Detailed here is one TCR beta chain. This clonotype has more than one count but fewer than ten. The specificity of this receptor is unknown. Per-base qualities were not stored, and no clone one base away is much larger. The sample is drawn from a study of response to subunit inactivated influenza vaccine listed by TCRdb under 2018. Background on the whole study: The study used deep quantitative T cell receptor repertoire profiling to track responses to a trivalent subunit inactivated influenza vaccine.

What the research found in general, with its limitations: It was suggested by the authors that each seasonal influenza vaccination may recruit only a limited number of new T cells.

The library relied on RT-PCR. The sequencer was an Illumina HiSeq 2500. TCRdb reanalyzed the raw reads on its own, using fastp at Q25 for trimming and MiXCR for clone calling, and kept in-frame beta chains. Rows merge per CDR3 protein into single entries with the most common DNA and genes. Within this sample are hundreds of thousands of distinct CDR3 sequences, with approximately 14% of them counted one time only. Jointly, the top ten make up approximately 7.6% of the sample. The CDR3 sequence holds 17 residues, the cysteine and phenylalanine included. The CDR3 DNA has 51 bases and is translated from base 1. Via the germline V gene, CDR1 is SGHTA and CDR2 FQGNSA. Clipping removes 2 bases from V and 3 bases from J, with 8 as the unmatched junction base count.

The sample in question was PBMCs from blood, obtained around two weeks before vaccination. This sequence uses TRBV7-2 and TRBJ2-7, with TRBD2 matching 12 junction bases. The source of this sequence is a man between 45 and 60 years old who received an inactivated influenza vaccine. Donor details come from another sample of the same person, matched by shared clones. The CDR3 protein: CASSLYGLAGFGYEQYF. Here is the DNA: TGTGCCAGCAGCTTATACGGACTAGCGGGATTCGGCTACGAGCAGTACTTC.